This entry lists 3 T cell receptor beta chains sequenced from one sample in a study of T cell changes during pregnancy in multiple sclerosis. The data were produced by immunoSEQ multiplex PCR, yet TCRdb's version contains in-frame clones alone and is incomplete. The sample gives approximately 58,000 clones, about nine tenths of which show up once; 2.5% to 3.5% is in the top ten. The material sequenced was peripheral blood, taken in the second trimester of pregnancy. The receptors here all came from a female donor in good health, enrolled as a control in a pregnancy study.

The V call is TRBV25-1, the J call TRBJ2-2; maybe TRBD1 (6 bases). The CDR3 length is 16 residues. V lost 6 bases and J 4 bases, leaving 18 bases between the germline ends. Germline CDR1 is MGHDK and CDR2 is SYGVNS. The CDR3 region is CASSQWDKLGTGELFF. CDR3 DNA sequence: TGTGCCAGCAGCCAATGGGACAAATTGGGCACCGGGGAGCTGTTTTTT.

The chain couples TRBV7-2 to TRBJ2-5, with D tentatively TRBD2 (5 bases). Trimming stripped 5 bases from V and 5 bases from J, with 15 bases between. This CDR3 comprises 14 residues. The germline CDR1 and CDR2 sequences are SGHTA and FQGNSA. CDR3 residues: CASSPRLNGETQYF. In nucleotides, the CDR3 is TGTGCCAGCAGCCCCCGACTAAATGGGGAGACCCAGTACTTC.

V usage is TRBV5-5 and J usage is TRBJ1-3, with D tentatively TRBD1 (5 bases). Per germline, CDR1 SGHKS and CDR2 YYEKEE (reference sequence). V dropped 4 bases and J dropped 0 bases, with 11 bases sitting between them. This CDR3 spans 15 amino acids. In nucleotides, the CDR3 is TGTGCCAGCAGCCTGATGGGGGGCTCTGGAAACACCATATATTTT. Its translation is CASSLMGGSGNTIYF.